Below are 21 T cell receptor beta chains sequenced from a single sample in a study of T cells in Graves' hyperthyroidism and ophthalmopathy. The source material, RNA transcripts, was used to amplify TCR beta CDR3 regions. TCR CDR3 regions were first amplified by RT-PCR with HTBI primers. TCRdb used MiXCR to reprocess the multiplex PCR reads, holding one entry per CDR3 protein. This table holds about 640,000 distinct CDR3 sequences, more than 20% found once. Sequenced: blood. Receptor source: a man aged 25-45 years with Graves' ophthalmopathy.

This clonotype was detected a few times. The chain links TRBV4-1 to TRBJ2-7; possible D gene TRBD1, 6 bases. V gave up 1 base and J gave up 4 bases, with 14 bases separating them. This CDR3 comprises 15 residues. From germline, CDR1 is MGHRA and CDR2 YSYEKL. The CDR3 DNA reads as TGCGCCAGCAGCCAAGTGGGGCCAGGGGTTTACGAGCAGTACTTC. The encoded protein is CASSQVGPGVYEQYF.

The chain recombines TRBV7-9 with TRBJ2-7; no firm D call. The CDR3 runs to 12 residues. Trimming removed 5 bases at V and 0 bases at J, with 5 bases between. CDR1 is SEHNR, CDR2 FQNEAQ, per germline (reference sequence). The CDR3 is CASSGISYEQYF. Here the CDR3 DNA reads TGTGCCAGCAGCGGAATCTCCTACGAGCAGTACTTC. Filled out from reference TRBV7-9 and TRBJ2-7, the complete variable domain reads DTGVSQNPRHKITKRGQNVTFRCDPISEHNRLYWYRQTLGQGPEFLTYFQNEAQLEKSRLLSDRFSAERPKGSFSTLEIQRTEQGDSAMYLCASSGISYEQYFGPGTRLTVT.

The V and J genes are TRBV7-2 and TRBJ2-3; possible D gene TRBD2, 6 bases. Germline values: CDR1 SGHTA, CDR2 FQGNSA. Trimming took off 5 bases at V and 5 bases at J, with 23 bases between the two ends. The CDR3 has 17 residues. The DNA for the CDR3 is TGTGCCAGCAGCCCGGAATTGGTCGGGGGAGCAGGAGATACGCAGTATTTT. Protein product: CASSPELVGGAGDTQYF.

This clonotype was recorded at least ten times. The chain uses TRBV30 and TRBJ1-2, with D hard to call. V was trimmed by 0 bases and J by 4 bases, leaving 12 bases between them. Germline V gives CDR1 GTSNPN, CDR2 SVGIG (reference sequence). The CDR3 sequence is 14 residues long. The CDR3 sequence: CAWSVRYLGYGYTF. CDR3 DNA sequence: TGTGCCTGGAGTGTACGATACCTGGGCTATGGCTACACCTTC.

Turning to this clonotype: The junction and the germline gene differ at one end; a read error may be behind it. CDR3 amino acids: CVSNGRLNTEAFF. CDR3 DNA: TGTGTCAGCAACGGCCGGCTTAACACTGAAGCTTTCTTT. This rearrangement joins TRBV7-9 to TRBJ1-1; D remains unclear. Germline lookup yields CDR1 SEHNR and CDR2 FQNEAQ (reference sequence). This CDR3 is built from 13 residues. Variable domain in full (rest from reference TRBV7-9 and TRBJ1-1): DTGVSQNPRHKITKRGQNVTFRCDPISEHNRLYWYRQTLGQGPEFLTYFQNEAQLEKSRLLSDRFSAERPKGSFSTLEIQRTEQGDSAMYLCVSNGRLNTEAFFGQGTRLTVV.

This clonotype was seen just once. The chain employs TRBV15 and TRBJ2-1; 8 bases line up with TRBD2. The CDR3 covers 15 residues. V shed 4 bases and J 6 bases; nucleotides not matched to a gene: 8. Germline V gene sequence: CDR1 LNHNV, CDR2 YYDKDF (reference sequence). This CDR3 reads CATSTSGREVNEQFF. The CDR3 bases are TGTGCCACCAGCACCTCCGGGCGGGAGGTCAATGAGCAGTTCTTC.

The chain combines TRBV12-3 or TRBV12-4 with TRBJ1-1; perhaps TRBD1 as D (6 bases). The CDR3 runs 15 residues. V lost 5 bases, J lost 0 bases, and 13 bases lay in between. DNA for the CDR3: TGTGCCAGCAGTACCGGGACACCATTGAACACTGAAGCTTTCTTT. It encodes CASSTGTPLNTEAFF.

This rearrangement joins TRBV3-1 to TRBJ1-6, with 9 positions matching TRBD1. V lost 5 bases and J lost 7; bases outside the gene matches: 6. The CDR3 runs to 15 residues. Per the germline V gene, CDR1 is LGHDT and CDR2 is YNNKEL (reference sequence). CDR3 nucleotides: TGTGCCAGCAGCGGGGGGACAGGGCGAAATTCACCCCTCCACTTT. Encoded protein: CASSGGTGRNSPLHF.

The V call is TRBV5-1, the J call TRBJ1-1; possibly TRBD1 for D (5 bases). V was pared by 2 bases and J by 0 bases, with 14 bases between. The CDR3 runs 16 residues. The germline gives CDR1 SGHRS, CDR2 YFSETQ. The CDR3 DNA sequence: TGCGCCAGCAGCTTTCTAGGGGCGCGGATGAACACTGAAGCTTTCTTT. Its translation: CASSFLGARMNTEAFF.

The chain is built from TRBV28 and TRBJ1-2, with D possibly being TRBD1 (5 bases). The germline V and J ends were trimmed by 8 bases and 7 bases, with 23 bases remaining between them. CDR1 and CDR2 (germline): MDHEN, SYDVKM. The CDR3 has 15 residues. The CDR3 coding sequence is TGTGCCAGCGGCCTTCCTCGGGGGGGGGACGGTGGCTACACCTTC. It encodes CASGLPRGGDGGYTF.

This chain uses TRBV7-2 with TRBJ1-2; perhaps TRBD1 as D (5 bases). The CDR3 totals 15 residues. The V end lost 1 base, the J end lost 6 bases, and 15 bases lay between the germline ends. Germline V CDR1 and CDR2: SGHTA, FQGNSA. The CDR3, as DNA: TGTGCCAGCAGCTTAGGTGTTTCCAGGGTTAATGGCTACACCTTC. Translation: CASSLGVSRVNGYTF.

V and J are TRBV27 and TRBJ2-1, with 9 bases fitting TRBD1. The CDR3 is made up of 14 amino acids. With 1 base clipped from V and 9 bases from J, the junction kept 4 bases outside the gene matches. Germline-derived CDR1 and CDR2 are MNHEY and SMNVEV (reference sequence). CDR3 protein: CASSLWDRAGEQFF. The CDR3 DNA reads TGTGCCAGCAGTTTATGGGACAGGGCAGGTGAGCAGTTCTTC.

This clonotype occurred many times. The V and J genes are TRBV6-1 and TRBJ1-5; D is undetermined. The CDR3 is 18 amino acids. Trimming shortened V by 0 bases and J by 2 bases, and 17 bases separated the two germline ends. Germline CDR1 and CDR2: MNHNS and SASEGT. CDR3 DNA sequence: TGTGCCAGCAGTGAAGCCCACGCTACGATATCCGGCAATCAGCCCCAGCATTTT. It codes for CASSEAHATISGNQPQHF.

This clonotype appeared a few times. The chain carries TRBV6-1 and TRBJ1-3; D not resolved. V lost 2 bases and J 3 bases, leaving 11 bases between the germline ends. The CDR3 loop spans 15 amino acids. Germline values: CDR1 MNHNS, CDR2 SASEGT. In DNA, the CDR3 is TGTGCCAGCAGTGAACACATGGATGGTGGAAACACCATATATTTT. As protein: CASSEHMDGGNTIYF.

This clonotype was detected a few times. The chain combines TRBV28 with TRBJ1-1, with D perhaps matching TRBD1 (5 bases). The CDR3 loop spans 13 amino acids. Trimming stripped 7 bases from V and 0 bases from J, with 9 bases between. Per the germline V gene, CDR1 is MDHEN and CDR2 is SYDVKM. The CDR3 DNA reads TGTGCCAGCAAGCTGACAGTGAACACTGAAGCTTTCTTT. It encodes CASKLTVNTEAFF.

V usage is TRBV20-1 and J usage is TRBJ1-2; maybe TRBD1 (5 bases). The CDR3 extends over 13 amino acids. The germline CDR1 and CDR2 sequences are DFQATT and SNEGSKA (reference sequence). Between the trimmed V and J ends, which lost 6 bases and 7 bases, there was a span of 18 bases. CDR3 protein: CSAGGTAVRGYTF. CDR3 nucleotides: TGCAGTGCGGGTGGGACCGCAGTACGTGGCTACACCTTC.

The chain combines TRBV20-1 with TRBJ2-1, with TRBD2 matching over 14 bases. The CDR3 totals 15 residues. With V trimmed by 6 bases and J by 5 bases, 6 bases remained unmatched. Germline CDR1 DFQATT, CDR2 SNEGSKA (reference sequence). The CDR3: CSAGTSGSFNNEQFF. The CDR3 nucleotides read TGCAGTGCCGGGACTAGCGGGAGTTTCAACAATGAGCAGTTCTTC.

This clonotype has only a few counts. The chain employs TRBV11-3 and TRBJ2-2; TRBD1 agrees at 7 bases. This CDR3 has 15 amino acids. Germline assignment: CDR1 SGHNT and CDR2 YENEEA. V lost 5 bases and J lost 5; bases outside the gene matches: 8. CDR3 loop: CASSARPGGTGELFF. CDR3 bases: TGTGCCAGCAGCGCACGGCCAGGGGGTACCGGGGAGCTGTTTTTT.

A few counts support this clonotype. The junction departs from germline at one end; a sequencing error may be responsible. This chain joins TRBV30 and TRBJ2-7; TRBD1 matches 12 bases. The CDR3 contains 14 residues. CDR1 is GTSNPN and CDR2 is SVGIG in the germline V gene (reference sequence). The CDR3 DNA sequence: TGTGGCTGGAGTGGGGACAGGGGGCGATACGAGCAGTACTTC. Translating gives CGWSGDRGRYEQYF.

This chain connects TRBV28 to TRBJ2-7; 8 nucleotides line up with TRBD2. V lost 1 base, J lost 6 bases, and 11 bases stayed unmatched. This CDR3 region has 16 residues. Germline lookup yields CDR1 MDHEN and CDR2 SYDVKM. CDR3 sequence (DNA): TGTGCCAGCAGTTTATTCCCGGGAGGGTCTACGCCCGAGCAGTACTTC. It translates to CASSLFPGGSTPEQYF.

The chain has TRBV9 and TRBJ2-3; 9 bases match TRBD2. The V gene end was trimmed by 3 bases and the J gene end by 4 bases; junction bases not matched to a gene: 6. In germline, CDR1 is SGDLS, CDR2 YYNGEE. The CDR3 sequence is 15 residues long. The CDR3 sequence is CASSDGGRGADTQYF. The CDR3, as DNA: TGTGCCAGCAGCGACGGCGGGAGGGGAGCAGATACGCAGTATTTT.